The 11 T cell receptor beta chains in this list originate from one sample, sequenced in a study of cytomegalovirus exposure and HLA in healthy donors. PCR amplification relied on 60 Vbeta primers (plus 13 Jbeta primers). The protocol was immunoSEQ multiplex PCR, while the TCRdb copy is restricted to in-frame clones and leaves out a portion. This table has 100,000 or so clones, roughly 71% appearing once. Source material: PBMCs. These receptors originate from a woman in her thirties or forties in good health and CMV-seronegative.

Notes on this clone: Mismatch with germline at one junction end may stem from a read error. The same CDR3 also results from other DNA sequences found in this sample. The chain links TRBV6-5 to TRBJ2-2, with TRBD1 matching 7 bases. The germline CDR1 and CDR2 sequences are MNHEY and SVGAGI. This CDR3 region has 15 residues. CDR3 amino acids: CASSYSTQGPGELFF. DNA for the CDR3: TGCGCCAGCAGTTACTCGACACAGGGGCCCGGGGAGCTGTTTTTT.

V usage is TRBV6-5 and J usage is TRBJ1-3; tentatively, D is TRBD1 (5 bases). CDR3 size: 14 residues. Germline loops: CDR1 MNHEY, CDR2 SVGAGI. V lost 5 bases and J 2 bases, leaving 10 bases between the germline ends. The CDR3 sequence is CASSPDRAGNTIYF. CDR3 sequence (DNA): TGTGCCAGCAGTCCCGACAGAGCTGGAAACACCATATATTTT.

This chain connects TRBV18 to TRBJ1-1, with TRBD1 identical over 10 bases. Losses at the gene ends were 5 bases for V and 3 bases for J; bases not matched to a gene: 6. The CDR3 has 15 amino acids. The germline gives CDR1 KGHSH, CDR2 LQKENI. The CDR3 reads CASSTKDRGDTEAFF. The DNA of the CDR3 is TGTGCCAGCTCAACCAAGGACAGGGGGGACACTGAAGCTTTCTTT.

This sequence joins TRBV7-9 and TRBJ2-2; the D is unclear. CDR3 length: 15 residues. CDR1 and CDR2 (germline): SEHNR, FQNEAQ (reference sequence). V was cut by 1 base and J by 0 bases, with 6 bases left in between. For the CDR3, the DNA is TGTGCCAGCAGCTTAGGGTCAGCGAACACCGGGGAGCTGTTTTTT. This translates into CASSLGSANTGELFF.

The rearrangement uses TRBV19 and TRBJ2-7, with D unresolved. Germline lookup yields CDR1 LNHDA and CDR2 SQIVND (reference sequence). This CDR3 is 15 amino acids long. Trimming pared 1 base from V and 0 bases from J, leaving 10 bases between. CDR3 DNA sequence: TGTGCCAGTAGTATAGTTTACAGCAGCTCCTACGAGCAGTACTTC. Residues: CASSIVYSSSYEQYF. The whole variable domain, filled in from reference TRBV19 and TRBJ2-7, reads DGGITQSPKYLFRKEGQNVTLSCEQNLNHDAMYWYRQDPGQGLRLIYYSQIVNDFQKGDIAEGYSVSREKKESFPLTVTSAQKNPTAFYLCASSIVYSSSYEQYFGPGTRLTVT.

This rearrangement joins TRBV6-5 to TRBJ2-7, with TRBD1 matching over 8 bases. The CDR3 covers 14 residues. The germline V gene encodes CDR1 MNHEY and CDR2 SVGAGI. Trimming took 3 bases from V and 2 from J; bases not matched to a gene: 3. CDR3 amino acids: CASSYGTGAYEQYF. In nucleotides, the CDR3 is TGTGCCAGCAGTTATGGGACAGGAGCCTACGAGCAGTACTTC.

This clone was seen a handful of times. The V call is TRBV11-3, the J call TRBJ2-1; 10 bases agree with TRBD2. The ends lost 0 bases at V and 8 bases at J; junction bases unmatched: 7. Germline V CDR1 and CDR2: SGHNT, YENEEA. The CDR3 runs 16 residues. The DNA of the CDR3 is TGTGCCAGCAGCTTAGATTTTGGGACTAGCGTTCATGAGCAGTTCTTC. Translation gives CASSLDFGTSVHEQFF.

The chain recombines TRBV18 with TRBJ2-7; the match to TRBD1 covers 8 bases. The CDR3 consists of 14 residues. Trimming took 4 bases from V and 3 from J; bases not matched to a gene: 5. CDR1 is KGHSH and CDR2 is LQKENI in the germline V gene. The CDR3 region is CASSHRDRFYEQYF. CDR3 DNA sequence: TGTGCCAGCTCACACCGGGACAGGTTCTACGAGCAGTACTTC.

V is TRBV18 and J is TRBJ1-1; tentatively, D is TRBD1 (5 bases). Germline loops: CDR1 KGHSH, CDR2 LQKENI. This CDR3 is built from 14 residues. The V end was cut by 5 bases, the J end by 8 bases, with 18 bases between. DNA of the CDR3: TGTGCCAGCTCATCGAACACGAGGACAACAGAAGCTTTCTTT. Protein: CASSSNTRTTEAFF.

The CDR3 here is CASKVPGLDTQYF. Written as DNA, the CDR3 is TGTGCCAGTAAAGTCCCAGGGCTAGATACGCAGTATTTT. The rearrangement uses TRBV19 and TRBJ2-3; D possibly corresponds to TRBD1 (5 bases). CDR1 LNHDA and CDR2 SQIVND come from the germline V gene (reference sequence). The CDR3 is made up of 13 amino acids. Trimming stripped 7 bases from V and 5 bases from J, with 13 bases between.

CDR3 region: CASSLRKYRGADTEAFF. CDR3 sequence (DNA): TGTGCCAGCAGTTTGAGGAAATACAGGGGCGCGGACACTGAAGCTTTCTTT. The V call is TRBV27, the J call TRBJ1-1, with 7 bases that match TRBD1. The CDR3 covers 17 residues. CDR1 MNHEY and CDR2 SMNVEV come from the germline V gene (reference sequence). The V gene end was trimmed by 3 bases and the J gene end by 3 bases; junction bases not matched to a gene: 13.